Following are 9 T cell receptor beta chains from one sample sequenced in a study of T cell repertoires in cytomegalovirus infection. Antigens of these TCRs are unknown. TCRdb fed the reads into MiXCR, producing one record per CDR3 protein. The sample has hundreds of thousands of distinct CDR3 sequences, more than 25% seen once; the top ten hold over 12%. Sample: cultured CD8+ T cells from PBMCs, taken from culture after CMV antigen stimulation. The receptor source for this set is a human donor in good health (CMV status not recorded). Some clones in this sample may be carry-over from other donors' samples.

The chain employs TRBV5-1 and TRBJ2-5; 7 positions agree with TRBD2. Germline V gene data show CDR1 as SGHRS and CDR2 as YFSETQ. The CDR3 has 15 amino acids. Trimming removed 6 bases from V and 1 base from J; junction bases left unmatched: 9. CDR3 residues: CASTTVSGAQETQYF. DNA for the CDR3: TGCGCCAGCACTACGGTGAGCGGGGCCCAAGAGACCCAGTACTTC.

The sample holds many counts of this clonotype. The rearrangement uses TRBV7-8 and TRBJ1-2, with TRBD1 matching 10 bases. V lost 2 bases and J lost 7; bases outside the gene matches: 10. This CDR3 is built from 16 residues. Germline CDR1 reads SGHVS; CDR2 reads FQNEAQ. The CDR3, as DNA: TGTGCCAGCAGCTTACCCGGGACAGGGGACGCTTTTGGCTACACCTTC. This sequence encodes CASSLPGTGDAFGYTF.

This chain uses TRBV7-9 with TRBJ2-3, with D possibly TRBD2 on 6 matching bases. Trimming cost V 5 bases and J 3 bases, with 9 bases left between them. Germline-derived CDR1 and CDR2 are SEHNR and FQNEAQ (reference sequence). This CDR3 spans 13 amino acids. The CDR3 sequence is CASSGGWTDTQYF. The CDR3, as DNA: TGTGCCAGCAGCGGGGGGTGGACAGATACGCAGTATTTT.

The sample holds a few counts of this clonotype. This rearrangement joins TRBV7-9 to TRBJ2-2; D possibly corresponds to TRBD1 (5 bases). The CDR3 spans 15 residues. The V gene lost 2 bases and the J gene lost 4 bases, with 11 bases spanning the gap. The germline V gene has CDR1 SEHNR and CDR2 FQNEAQ (reference sequence). The DNA of the CDR3 is TGTGCCAGCAGCTTACAAGGGGCGAGCACCGGGGAGCTGTTTTTT. It encodes CASSLQGASTGELFF. Full variable domain (remainder filled in from reference TRBV7-9 and TRBJ2-2): DTGVSQNPRHKITKRGQNVTFRCDPISEHNRLYWYRQTLGQGPEFLTYFQNEAQLEKSRLLSDRFSAERPKGSFSTLEIQRTEQGDSAMYLCASSLQGASTGELFFGEGSRLTVL.

This clonotype was seen a few times. V and J are TRBV6-2 or TRBV6-3 and TRBJ2-1, with 13 nucleotides matching TRBD2. CDR3 length: 17 residues. Trimming took 6 bases from V and 4 from J; bases not matched to a gene: 9. CDR1 MNHEY and CDR2 SVGEGT come from the germline V gene. The CDR3 region is CASSRPGLAGLYNEQFF. CDR3 sequence (DNA): TGTGCCAGCAGCCGTCCGGGACTAGCGGGGCTTTACAATGAGCAGTTCTTC.

This chain links TRBV6-2 or TRBV6-3 with TRBJ1-5; 7 positions match TRBD1. V shed 6 bases and J 10 bases; nucleotides not matched to a gene: 21. The CDR3 sequence is 17 residues long. Germline CDR1 and CDR2: MNHEY and SVGEGT. CDR3: CASRDYTGTVQSQPQHF. In DNA form, the CDR3 reads TGTGCCAGCAGGGACTATACCGGGACAGTACAATCACAACCCCAGCATTTT.

The chain links TRBV19 to TRBJ1-1; D not resolved. Germline-derived CDR1 and CDR2 are LNHDA and SQIVND (reference sequence). There are 15 residues in the CDR3. V was clipped by 7 bases and J by 3 bases, with 18 bases between them. The CDR3 sequence is CASTSLEVMHTEAFF. The CDR3 DNA sequence: TGTGCCAGTACCTCCTTAGAGGTGATGCACACTGAAGCTTTCTTT.

The gene calls are TRBV9 and TRBJ2-1; D uncertain. Germline V gene lookup returns CDR1 SGDLS and CDR2 YYNGEE. The CDR3 length is 17 residues. V was trimmed by 4 bases and J by 1 base, leaving 18 bases between them. The DNA for the CDR3 is TGTGCCAGCAGCCCATCATTTAAGATAGAATCCTACAATGAGCAGTTCTTC. The encoded protein is CASSPSFKIESYNEQFF.

This clonotype was picked up many times. This chain joins TRBV7-2 and TRBJ2-5; 8 nucleotides align to TRBD1. The ends lost 8 bases at V and 5 bases at J; junction bases unmatched: 13. The CDR3 loop spans 15 amino acids. Per the germline V gene, CDR1 is SGHTA and CDR2 is FQGNSA. DNA of the CDR3: TGTGCCAGCTTACCGACAGGGGTTACATGGGAGACCCAGTACTTC. Amino acid sequence: CASLPTGVTWETQYF.